This TCR beta chain was retrieved from a study of identical twins. Study observations and caveats: Invariant MAIT and iNKT cells may have partly biased zero-insertion analyses. Researchers reported weaker excess twin sharing in beta out-of-frame sequences.

MiXCR, applied by TCRdb to the 5' RACE reads, yields one record per CDR3 protein. The sample carries 250,000 to 350,000 distinct CDR3 sequences, about 8.3% recorded once. Germline CDR1 reads SQVTM; CDR2 reads ANQGSEA. The CDR3 spans 14 residues. Between the trimmed V and J ends, which lost 4 bases and 1 base, there was a span of 8 bases. No donor was unhealthy or non-Caucasian. This clonotype was picked up many times. As yet, its antigen is unknown. This sample also belongs to another study, concerning yellow fever vaccine responses in identical twins.

The TCR originated in a woman aged 18-29 years in good health. The rearrangement uses TRBV29-1 and TRBJ2-6, with D tentatively TRBD2 (6 bases). Sample: memory (CD45RO+) T cells sorted from blood. The CDR3 protein is CSVGGESGANVLTF. The CDR3 DNA sequence: TGCAGCGTTGGGGGGGAATCTGGGGCCAACGTCCTGACTTTC.